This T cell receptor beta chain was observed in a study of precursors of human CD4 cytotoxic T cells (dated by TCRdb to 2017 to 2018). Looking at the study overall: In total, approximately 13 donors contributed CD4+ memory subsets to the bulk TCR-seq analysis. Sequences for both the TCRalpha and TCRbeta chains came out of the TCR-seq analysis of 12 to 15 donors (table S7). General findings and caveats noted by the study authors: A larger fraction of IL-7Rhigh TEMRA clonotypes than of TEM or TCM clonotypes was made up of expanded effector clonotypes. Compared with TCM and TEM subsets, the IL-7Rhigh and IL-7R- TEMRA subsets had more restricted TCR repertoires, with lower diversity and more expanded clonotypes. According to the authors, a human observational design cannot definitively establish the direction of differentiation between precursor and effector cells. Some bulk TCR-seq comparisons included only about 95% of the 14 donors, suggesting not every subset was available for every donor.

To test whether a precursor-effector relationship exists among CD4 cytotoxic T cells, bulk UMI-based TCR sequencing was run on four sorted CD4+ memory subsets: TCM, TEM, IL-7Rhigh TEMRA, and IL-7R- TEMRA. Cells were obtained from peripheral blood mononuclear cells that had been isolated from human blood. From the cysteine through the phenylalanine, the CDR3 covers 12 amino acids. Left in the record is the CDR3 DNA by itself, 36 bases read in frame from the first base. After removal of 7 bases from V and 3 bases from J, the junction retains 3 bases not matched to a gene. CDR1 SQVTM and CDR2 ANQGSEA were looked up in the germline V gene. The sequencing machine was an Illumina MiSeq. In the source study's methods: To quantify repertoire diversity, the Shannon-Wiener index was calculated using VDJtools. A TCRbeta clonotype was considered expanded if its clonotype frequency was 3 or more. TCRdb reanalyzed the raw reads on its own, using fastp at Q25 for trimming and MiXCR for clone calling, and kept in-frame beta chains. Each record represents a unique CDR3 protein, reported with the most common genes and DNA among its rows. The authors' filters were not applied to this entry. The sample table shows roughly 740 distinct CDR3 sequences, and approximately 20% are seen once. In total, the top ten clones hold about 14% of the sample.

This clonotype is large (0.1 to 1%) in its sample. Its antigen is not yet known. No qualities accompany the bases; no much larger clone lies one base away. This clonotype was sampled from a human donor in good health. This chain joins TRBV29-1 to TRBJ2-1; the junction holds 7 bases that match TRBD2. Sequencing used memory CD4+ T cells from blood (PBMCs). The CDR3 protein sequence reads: CSAKRDYNEQFF. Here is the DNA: TGCAGCGCAAAGCGGGACTACAATGAGCAGTTCTTC.